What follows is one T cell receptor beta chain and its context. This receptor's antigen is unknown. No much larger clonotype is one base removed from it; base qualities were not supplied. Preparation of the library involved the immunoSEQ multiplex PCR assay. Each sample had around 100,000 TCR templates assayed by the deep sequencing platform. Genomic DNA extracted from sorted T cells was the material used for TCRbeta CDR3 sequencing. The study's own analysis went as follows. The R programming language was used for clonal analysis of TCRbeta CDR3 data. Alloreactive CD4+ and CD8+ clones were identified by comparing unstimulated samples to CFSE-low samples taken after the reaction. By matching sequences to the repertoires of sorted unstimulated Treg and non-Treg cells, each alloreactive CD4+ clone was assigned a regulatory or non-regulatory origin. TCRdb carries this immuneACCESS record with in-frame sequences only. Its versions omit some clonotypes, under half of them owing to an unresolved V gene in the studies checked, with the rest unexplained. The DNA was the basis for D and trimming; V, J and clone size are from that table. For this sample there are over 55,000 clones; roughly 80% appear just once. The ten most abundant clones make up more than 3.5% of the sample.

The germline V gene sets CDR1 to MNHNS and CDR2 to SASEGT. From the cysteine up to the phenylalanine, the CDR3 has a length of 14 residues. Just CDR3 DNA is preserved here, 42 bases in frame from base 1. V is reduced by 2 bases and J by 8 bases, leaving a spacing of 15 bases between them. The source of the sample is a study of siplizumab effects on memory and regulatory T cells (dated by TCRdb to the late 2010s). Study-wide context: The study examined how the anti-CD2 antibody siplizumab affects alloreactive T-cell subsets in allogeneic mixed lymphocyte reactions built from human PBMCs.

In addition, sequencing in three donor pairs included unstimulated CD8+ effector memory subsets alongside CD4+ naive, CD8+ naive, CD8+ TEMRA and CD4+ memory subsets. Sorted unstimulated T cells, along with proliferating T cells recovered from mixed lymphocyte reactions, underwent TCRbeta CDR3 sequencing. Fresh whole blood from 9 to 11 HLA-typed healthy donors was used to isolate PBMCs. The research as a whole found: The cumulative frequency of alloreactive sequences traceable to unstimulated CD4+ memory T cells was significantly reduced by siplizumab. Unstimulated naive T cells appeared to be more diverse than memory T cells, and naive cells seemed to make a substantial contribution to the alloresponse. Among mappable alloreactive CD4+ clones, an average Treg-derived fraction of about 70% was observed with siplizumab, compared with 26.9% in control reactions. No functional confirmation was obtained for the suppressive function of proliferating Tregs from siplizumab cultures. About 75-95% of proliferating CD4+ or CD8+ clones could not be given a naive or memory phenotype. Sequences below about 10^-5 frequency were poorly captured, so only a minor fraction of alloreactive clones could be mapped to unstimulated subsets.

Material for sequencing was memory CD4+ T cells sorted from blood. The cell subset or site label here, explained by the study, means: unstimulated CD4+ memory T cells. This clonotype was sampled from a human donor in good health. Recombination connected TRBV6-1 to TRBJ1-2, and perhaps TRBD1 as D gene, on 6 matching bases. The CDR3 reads CASSEYGGPDGYTF. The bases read TGTGCCAGCAGTGAATACGGGGGGCCCGACGGCTACACCTTC.